This T cell receptor beta chain comes out of a study of T cell repertoires in cytomegalovirus infection. Trimming removed 6 bases from V and 4 bases from J, with 15 bases in between. Germline CDR1 and CDR2: DFQATT and SNEGSKA (reference sequence). The CDR3 extends over 14 amino acids. TCRdb reprocessed the reads with MiXCR, giving one entry per CDR3 protein. Of about 300,000 distinct CDR3 sequences listed, about a tenth are singletons. J is TRBJ1-4 and V is TRBV20-1; D is unclear. The sample comprised PBMCs. The TCR sequence derives from a human donor in good health (CMV status not recorded). Some clones in this sample may be carry-over from other donors' samples. DNA of the CDR3: TGCAGTGCCGCTAGGGCCGGGATTAATGAAAAACTGTTTTTT. This gives the protein CSAARAGINEKLFF.